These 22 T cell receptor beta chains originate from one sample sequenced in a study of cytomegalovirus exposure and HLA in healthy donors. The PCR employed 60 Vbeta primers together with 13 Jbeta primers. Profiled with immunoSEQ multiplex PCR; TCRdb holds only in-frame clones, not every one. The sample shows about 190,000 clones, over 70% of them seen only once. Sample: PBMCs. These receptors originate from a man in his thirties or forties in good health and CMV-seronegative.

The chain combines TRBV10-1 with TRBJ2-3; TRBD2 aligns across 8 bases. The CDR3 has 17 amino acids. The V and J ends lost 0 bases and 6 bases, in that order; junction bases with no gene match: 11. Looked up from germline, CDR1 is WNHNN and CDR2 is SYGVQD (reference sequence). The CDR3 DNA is TGCGCCAGCAGTGAGTCATGGGGAAGCGGGGGCCGGGATACGCAGTATTTT. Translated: CASSESWGSGGRDTQYF.

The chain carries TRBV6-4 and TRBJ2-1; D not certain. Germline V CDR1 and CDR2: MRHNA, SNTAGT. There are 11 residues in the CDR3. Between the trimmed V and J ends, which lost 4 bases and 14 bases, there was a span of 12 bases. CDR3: CASSGPAEEFF. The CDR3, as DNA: TGTGCCAGCAGTGGGCCGGCGGAAGAGTTCTTC.

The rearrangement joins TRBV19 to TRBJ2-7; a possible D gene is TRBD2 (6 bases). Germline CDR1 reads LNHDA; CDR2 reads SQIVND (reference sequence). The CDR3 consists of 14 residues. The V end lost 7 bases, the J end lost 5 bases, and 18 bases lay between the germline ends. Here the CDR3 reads CASTSSLGGNEQYF. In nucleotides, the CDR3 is TGTGCCAGTACCTCTTCCCTGGGAGGAAACGAGCAGTACTTC.

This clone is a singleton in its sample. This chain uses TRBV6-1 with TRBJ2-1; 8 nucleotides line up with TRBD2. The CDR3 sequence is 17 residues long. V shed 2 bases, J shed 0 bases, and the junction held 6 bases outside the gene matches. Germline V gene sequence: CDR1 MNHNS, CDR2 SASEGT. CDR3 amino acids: CASSEYRLAGSYNEQFF. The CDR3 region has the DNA TGTGCCAGCAGTGAATATCGGCTAGCGGGCTCCTACAATGAGCAGTTCTTC.

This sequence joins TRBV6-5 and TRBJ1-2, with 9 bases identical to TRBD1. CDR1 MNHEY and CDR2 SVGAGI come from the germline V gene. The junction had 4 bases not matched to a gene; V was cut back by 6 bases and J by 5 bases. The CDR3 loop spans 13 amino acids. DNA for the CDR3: TGTGCCAGCAGACAGGGGGCGGAGTATGGCTACACCTTC. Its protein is CASRQGAEYGYTF.

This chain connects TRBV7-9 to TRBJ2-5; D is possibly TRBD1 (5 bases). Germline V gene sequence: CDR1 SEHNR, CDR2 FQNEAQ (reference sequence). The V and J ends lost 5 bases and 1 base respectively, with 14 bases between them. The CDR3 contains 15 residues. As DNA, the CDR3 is TGTGCCAGCAGCCCTCGGACAAGTCTCCAAGAGACCCAGTACTTC. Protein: CASSPRTSLQETQYF.

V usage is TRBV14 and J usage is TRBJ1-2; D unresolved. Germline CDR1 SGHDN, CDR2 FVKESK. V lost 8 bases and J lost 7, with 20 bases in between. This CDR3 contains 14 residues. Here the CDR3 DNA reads TGTGCCAGCCGAAAGGGAGGAGAGGGCATTGGCTACACCTTC. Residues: CASRKGGEGIGYTF.

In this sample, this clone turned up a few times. The CDR3 nucleotides are TGTGCTAGTGGTTTGGTGACAGGTCGCGATACGCAGTATTTT. Translating it yields CASGLVTGRDTQYF. The chain uses TRBV12-5 and TRBJ2-3; perhaps TRBD1 as D (6 bases). The V end was cut by 0 bases, the J end by 6 bases, with 10 bases between. The germline V gene has CDR1 LGHNT and CDR2 FRNRAP. CDR3 length: 14 amino acids.

This CDR3 reads CASSLALGTGIHEQYF. CDR3 DNA sequence: TGCGCCAGCAGCCTGGCGCTCGGGACAGGGATCCACGAGCAGTACTTC. This sequence joins TRBV5-1 and TRBJ2-7; 9 nucleotides match TRBD1. The CDR3 length is 16 residues. Germline CDR1 is SGHRS and CDR2 is YFSETQ. V was pared by 4 bases and J by 5 bases, with 13 bases of the junction left unmatched.

This CDR3 is CASSPTVRGETQYF. The CDR3 coding sequence is TGTGCCAGCAGTCCTACCGTAAGGGGAGAGACCCAGTACTTC. J is TRBJ2-5 and V is TRBV7-6; tentatively, D is TRBD1 (5 bases). This CDR3 has 14 amino acids. Germline loops: CDR1 SGHVS, CDR2 FNYEAQ. V was clipped by 6 bases and J by 4 bases, with 15 bases between them.

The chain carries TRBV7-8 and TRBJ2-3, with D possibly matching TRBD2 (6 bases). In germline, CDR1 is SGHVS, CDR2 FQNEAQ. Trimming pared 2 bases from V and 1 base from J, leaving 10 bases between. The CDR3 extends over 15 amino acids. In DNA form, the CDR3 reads TGTGCCAGCAGCTTAAGCCGGGAGCGCACAGATACGCAGTATTTT. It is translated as CASSLSRERTDTQYF.

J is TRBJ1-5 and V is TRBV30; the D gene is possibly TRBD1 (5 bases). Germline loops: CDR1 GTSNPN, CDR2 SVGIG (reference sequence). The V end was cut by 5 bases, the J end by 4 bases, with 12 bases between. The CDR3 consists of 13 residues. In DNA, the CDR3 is TGTGCCTGGGGTTCAGGGCAGAATCAGCCCCAGCATTTT. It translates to CAWGSGQNQPQHF.

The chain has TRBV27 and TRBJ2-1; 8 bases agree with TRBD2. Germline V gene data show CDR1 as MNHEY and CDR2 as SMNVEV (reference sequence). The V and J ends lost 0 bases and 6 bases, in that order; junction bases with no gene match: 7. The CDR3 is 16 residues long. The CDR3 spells CASSLSRLAGFNEQFF. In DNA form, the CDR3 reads TGTGCCAGCAGTTTATCGAGGCTAGCGGGTTTCAATGAGCAGTTCTTC.

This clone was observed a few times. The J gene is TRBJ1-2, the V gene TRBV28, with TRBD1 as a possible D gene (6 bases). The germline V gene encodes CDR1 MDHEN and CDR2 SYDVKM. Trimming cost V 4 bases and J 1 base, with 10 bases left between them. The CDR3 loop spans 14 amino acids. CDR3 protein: CASSSGQVNYGYTF. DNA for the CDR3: TGTGCCAGCAGTTCGGGACAAGTTAACTATGGCTACACCTTC.

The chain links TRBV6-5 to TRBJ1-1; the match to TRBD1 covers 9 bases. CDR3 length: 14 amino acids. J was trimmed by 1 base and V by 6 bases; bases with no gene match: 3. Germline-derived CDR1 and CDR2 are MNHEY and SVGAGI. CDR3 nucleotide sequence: TGTGCCAGCAGGAGGGACAGGGCGAACACTGAAGCTTTCTTT. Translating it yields CASRRDRANTEAFF.

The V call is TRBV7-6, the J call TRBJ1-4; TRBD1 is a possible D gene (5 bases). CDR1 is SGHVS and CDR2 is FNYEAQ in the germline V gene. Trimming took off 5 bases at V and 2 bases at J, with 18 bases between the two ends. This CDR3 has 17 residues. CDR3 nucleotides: TGTGCCAGCAGCCCCCGCCGGGGGGTGAAGACTAATGAAAAACTGTTTTTT. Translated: CASSPRRGVKTNEKLFF.

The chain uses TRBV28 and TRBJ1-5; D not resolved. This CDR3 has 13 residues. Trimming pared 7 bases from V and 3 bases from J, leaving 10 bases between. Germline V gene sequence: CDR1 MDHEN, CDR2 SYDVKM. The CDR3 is CASTATYNQPQHF. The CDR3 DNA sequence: TGTGCCAGCACCGCGACATACAATCAGCCCCAGCATTTT.

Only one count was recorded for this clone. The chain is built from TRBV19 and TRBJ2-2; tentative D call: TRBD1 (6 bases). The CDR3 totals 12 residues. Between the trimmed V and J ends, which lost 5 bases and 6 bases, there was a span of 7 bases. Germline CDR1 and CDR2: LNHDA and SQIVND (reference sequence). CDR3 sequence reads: CASSQGPGELFF. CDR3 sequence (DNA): TGTGCCAGTAGTCAGGGGCCCGGGGAGCTGTTTTTT.

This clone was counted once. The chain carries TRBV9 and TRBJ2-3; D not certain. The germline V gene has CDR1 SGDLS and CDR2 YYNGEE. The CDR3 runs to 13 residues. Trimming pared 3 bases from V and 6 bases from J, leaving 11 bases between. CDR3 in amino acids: CASSGAGGDTQYF. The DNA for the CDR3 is TGTGCCAGCAGCGGGGCCGGTGGGGATACGCAGTATTTT.

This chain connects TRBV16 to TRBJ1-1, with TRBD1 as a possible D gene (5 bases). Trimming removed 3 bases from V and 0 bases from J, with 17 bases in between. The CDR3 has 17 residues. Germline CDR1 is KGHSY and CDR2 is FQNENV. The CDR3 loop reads CASSQGGEGPMNTEAFF. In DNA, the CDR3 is TGTGCCAGCAGCCAGGGGGGGGAGGGCCCAATGAACACTGAAGCTTTCTTT.

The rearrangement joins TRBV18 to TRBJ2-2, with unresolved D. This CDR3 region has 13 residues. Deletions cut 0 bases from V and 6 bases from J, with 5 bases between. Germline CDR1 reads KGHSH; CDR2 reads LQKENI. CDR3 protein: CASSPPRAGELFF. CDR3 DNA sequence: TGTGCCAGCTCACCACCGCGCGCCGGGGAGCTGTTTTTT.

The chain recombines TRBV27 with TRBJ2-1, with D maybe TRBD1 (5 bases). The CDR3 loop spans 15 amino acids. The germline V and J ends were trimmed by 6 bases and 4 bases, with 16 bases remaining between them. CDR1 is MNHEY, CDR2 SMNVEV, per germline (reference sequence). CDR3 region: CASRALGVPYNEQFF. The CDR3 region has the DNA TGTGCCAGCAGAGCCTTAGGGGTCCCGTACAATGAGCAGTTCTTC.